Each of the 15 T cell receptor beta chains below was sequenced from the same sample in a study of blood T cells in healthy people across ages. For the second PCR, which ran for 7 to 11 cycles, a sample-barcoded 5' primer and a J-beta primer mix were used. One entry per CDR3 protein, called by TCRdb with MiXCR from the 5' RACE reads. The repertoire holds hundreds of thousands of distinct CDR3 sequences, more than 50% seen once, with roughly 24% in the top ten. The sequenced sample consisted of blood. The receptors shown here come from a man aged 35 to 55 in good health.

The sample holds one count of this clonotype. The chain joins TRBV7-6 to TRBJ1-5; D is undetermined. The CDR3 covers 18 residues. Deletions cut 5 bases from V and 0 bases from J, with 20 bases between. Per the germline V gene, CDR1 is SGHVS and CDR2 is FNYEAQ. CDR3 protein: CASSRRAQWSDSNQPQHF. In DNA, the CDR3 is TGTGCCAGCAGCCGCCGTGCACAGTGGAGTGATAGCAATCAGCCCCAGCATTTT.

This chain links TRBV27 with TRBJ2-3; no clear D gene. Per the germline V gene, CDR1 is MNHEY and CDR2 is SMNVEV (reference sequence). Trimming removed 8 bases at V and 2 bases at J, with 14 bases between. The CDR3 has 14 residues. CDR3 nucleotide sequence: TGTGCCAGCTGGAGTAGCCCCCCCACAGATACGCAGTATTTT. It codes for CASWSSPPTDTQYF.

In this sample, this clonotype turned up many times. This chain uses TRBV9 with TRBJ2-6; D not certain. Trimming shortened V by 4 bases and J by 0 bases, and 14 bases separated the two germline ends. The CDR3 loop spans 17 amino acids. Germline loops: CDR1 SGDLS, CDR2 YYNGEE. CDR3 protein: CASSSHIGRSGANVLTF. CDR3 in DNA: TGTGCCAGCAGCTCCCATATAGGGCGCTCTGGGGCCAACGTCCTGACTTTC.

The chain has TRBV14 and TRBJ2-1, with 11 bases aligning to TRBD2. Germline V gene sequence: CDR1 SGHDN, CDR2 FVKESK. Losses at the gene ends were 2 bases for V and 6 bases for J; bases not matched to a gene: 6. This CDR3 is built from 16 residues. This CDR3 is CASSQPYGLAGNEQFF. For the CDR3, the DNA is TGTGCCAGCAGCCAACCCTACGGACTAGCGGGCAATGAGCAGTTCTTC. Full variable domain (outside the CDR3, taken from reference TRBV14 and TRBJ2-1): EAGVTQFPSHSVIEKGQTVTLRCDPISGHDNLYWYRRVMGKEIKFLLHFVKESKQDESGMPNNRFLAERTGGTYSTLKVQPAELEDSGVYFCASSQPYGLAGNEQFFGPGTRLTVL.

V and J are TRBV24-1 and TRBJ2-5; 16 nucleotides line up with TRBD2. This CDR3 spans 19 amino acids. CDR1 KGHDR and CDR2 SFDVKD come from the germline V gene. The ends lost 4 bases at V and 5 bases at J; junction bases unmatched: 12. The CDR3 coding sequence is TGTGCCACCAGTGAACCGGGACTAGCGGGAGGGCCTAGTTTTGAGACCCAGTACTTC. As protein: CATSEPGLAGGPSFETQYF.

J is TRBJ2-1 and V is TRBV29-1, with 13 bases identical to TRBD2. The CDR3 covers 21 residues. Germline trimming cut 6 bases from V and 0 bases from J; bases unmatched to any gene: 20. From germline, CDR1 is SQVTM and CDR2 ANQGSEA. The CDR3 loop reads CSVEDRGKGLAGTSSYNEQFF. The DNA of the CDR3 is TGCAGCGTAGAGGACAGGGGCAAGGGACTAGCGGGAACGAGCTCCTACAATGAGCAGTTCTTC.

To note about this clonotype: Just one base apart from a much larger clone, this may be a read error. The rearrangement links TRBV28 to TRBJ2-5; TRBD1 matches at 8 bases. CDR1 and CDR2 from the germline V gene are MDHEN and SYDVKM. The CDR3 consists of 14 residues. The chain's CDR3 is CASSLYRGTETLYF. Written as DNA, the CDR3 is TGTGCCAGCAGTTTATACAGGGGGACAGAGACCCTGTACTTC.

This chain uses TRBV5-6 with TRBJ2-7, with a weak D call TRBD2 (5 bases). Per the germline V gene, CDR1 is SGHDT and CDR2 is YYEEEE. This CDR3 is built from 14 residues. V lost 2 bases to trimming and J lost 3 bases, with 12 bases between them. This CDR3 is CASSFGPGSYEQYF. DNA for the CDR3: TGTGCCAGCAGCTTTGGTCCGGGGAGCTACGAGCAGTACTTC.

The chain's CDR3 is CASSAGTGSYGYTF. The CDR3 DNA sequence: TGCGCCAGCAGCGCCGGGACAGGGTCCTATGGCTACACCTTC. The chain joins TRBV10-2 to TRBJ1-2; 9 bases agree with TRBD1. The CDR3 is made up of 14 amino acids. Germline values: CDR1 WSHSY, CDR2 SAAADI. V shed 6 bases, J shed 4 bases, and the junction held 6 bases outside the gene matches.

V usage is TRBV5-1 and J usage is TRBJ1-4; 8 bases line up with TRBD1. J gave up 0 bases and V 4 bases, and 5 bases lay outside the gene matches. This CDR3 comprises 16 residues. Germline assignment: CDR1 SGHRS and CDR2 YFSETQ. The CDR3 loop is CASSATGDTTNEKLFF. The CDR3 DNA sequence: TGCGCCAGCAGCGCGACAGGGGACACAACTAATGAAAAACTGTTTTTT.

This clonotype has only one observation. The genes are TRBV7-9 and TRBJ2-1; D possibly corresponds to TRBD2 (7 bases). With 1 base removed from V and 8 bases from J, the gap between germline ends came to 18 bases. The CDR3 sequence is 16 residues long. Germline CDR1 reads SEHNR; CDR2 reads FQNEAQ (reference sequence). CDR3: CASSLVGGATRDEQFF. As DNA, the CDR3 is TGTGCCAGCAGCTTAGTGGGGGGGGCCACTAGGGATGAGCAGTTCTTC.

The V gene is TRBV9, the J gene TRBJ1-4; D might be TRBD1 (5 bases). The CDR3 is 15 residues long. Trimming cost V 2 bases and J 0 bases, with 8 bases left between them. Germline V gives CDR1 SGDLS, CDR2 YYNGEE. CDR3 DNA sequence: TGTGCCAGCAGCGTCGACAGTACAACTAATGAAAAACTGTTTTTT. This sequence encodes CASSVDSTTNEKLFF.

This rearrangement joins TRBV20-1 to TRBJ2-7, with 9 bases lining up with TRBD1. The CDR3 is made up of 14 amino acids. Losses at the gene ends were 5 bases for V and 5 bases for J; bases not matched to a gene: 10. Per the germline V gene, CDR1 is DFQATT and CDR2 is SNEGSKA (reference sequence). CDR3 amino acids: CSAGGGQGRDEQYF. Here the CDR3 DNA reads TGCAGTGCTGGAGGGGGACAGGGACGCGACGAGCAGTACTTC.

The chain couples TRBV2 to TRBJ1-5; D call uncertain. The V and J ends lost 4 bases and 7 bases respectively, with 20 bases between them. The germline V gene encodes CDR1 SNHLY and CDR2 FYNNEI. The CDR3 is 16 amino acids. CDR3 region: CASSALPMGSGQPQHF. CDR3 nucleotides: TGTGCCAGCAGTGCCCTTCCTATGGGGTCTGGACAGCCCCAGCATTTT.

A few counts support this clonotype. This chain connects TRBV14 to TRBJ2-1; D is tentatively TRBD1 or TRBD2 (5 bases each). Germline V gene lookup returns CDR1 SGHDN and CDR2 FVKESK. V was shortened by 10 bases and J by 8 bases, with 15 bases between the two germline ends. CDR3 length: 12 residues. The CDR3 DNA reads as TGTGCCACTGGGACGTTGGGCGATGAGCAGTTCTTC. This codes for CATGTLGDEQFF.